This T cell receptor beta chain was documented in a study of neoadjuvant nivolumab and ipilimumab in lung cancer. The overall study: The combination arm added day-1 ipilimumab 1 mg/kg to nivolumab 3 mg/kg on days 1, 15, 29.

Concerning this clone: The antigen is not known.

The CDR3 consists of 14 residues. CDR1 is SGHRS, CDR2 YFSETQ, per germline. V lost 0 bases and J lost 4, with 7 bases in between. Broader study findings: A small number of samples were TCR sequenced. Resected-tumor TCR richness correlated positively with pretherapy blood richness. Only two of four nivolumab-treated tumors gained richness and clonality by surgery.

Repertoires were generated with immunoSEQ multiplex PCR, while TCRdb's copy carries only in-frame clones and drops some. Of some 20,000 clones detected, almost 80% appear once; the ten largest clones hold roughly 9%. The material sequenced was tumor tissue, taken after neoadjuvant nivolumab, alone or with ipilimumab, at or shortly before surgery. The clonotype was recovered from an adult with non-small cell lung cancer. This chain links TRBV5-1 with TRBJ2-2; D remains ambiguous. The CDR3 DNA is TGCGCCAGCAGCTTGGAAGGCAGCACCGGGGAGCTGTTTTTT. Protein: CASSLEGSTGELFF.